The 22 T cell receptor beta chains below come from one sample, sequenced in a study of blood T cell repertoires in COVID-19. Sequencing used immunoSEQ multiplex PCR; TCRdb keeps in-frame clones, though not all of them. The table has tens of thousands of clones, around 85% seen once. Source material: peripheral blood. The receptors were sampled from a man of 80 years or more with acute or convalescent COVID-19.

Only a few counts were recorded for this clone. This sequence joins TRBV19 and TRBJ1-2; 7 nucleotides agree with TRBD1. The CDR3 consists of 12 residues. Germline values: CDR1 LNHDA, CDR2 SQIVND (reference sequence). Trimming at V came to 5 bases and at J to 8 bases, leaving 5 bases not matched to a gene. The CDR3 spells CASSSRQGGYTF. CDR3 in DNA: TGTGCCAGTAGTTCAAGACAGGGCGGCTACACCTTC.

The chain couples TRBV27 to TRBJ2-5, with D possibly being TRBD1 (6 bases). Trimming pared 5 bases from V and 10 bases from J, leaving 17 bases between. Germline-derived CDR1 and CDR2 are MNHEY and SMNVEV (reference sequence). The CDR3 is made up of 13 amino acids. CDR3 region: CASSIDGQWVQYF. The CDR3 DNA follows: TGTGCCAGCAGTATAGACGGACAGTGGGTCCAGTACTTC.

This chain joins TRBV6-2 or TRBV6-3 and TRBJ2-2; a possible D gene is TRBD1 (6 bases). Germline CDR1 and CDR2: MNHEY and SVGEGT. V was trimmed by 4 bases and J by 0 bases, leaving 9 bases between them. This CDR3 comprises 15 residues. CDR3 sequence: CASSLQGPNTGELFF. DNA for the CDR3: TGTGCCAGCAGTTTACAGGGCCCGAACACCGGGGAGCTGTTTTTT.

J is TRBJ1-4 and V is TRBV18; perhaps TRBD1 as D (5 bases). The germline CDR1 and CDR2 sequences are KGHSH and LQKENI. This CDR3 comprises 16 residues. V gave up 2 bases and J gave up 6 bases, with 16 bases separating them. CDR3 in DNA: TGTGCCAGCTCACCAAGGAATGGCCAGGGTTATGAAAAACTGTTTTTT. This sequence encodes CASSPRNGQGYEKLFF.

V and J are TRBV4-3 and TRBJ2-7; 8 bases are shared with TRBD1. CDR1 and CDR2 from the germline V gene are LGHNA and YSLEER. CDR3 length equals 16 residues. J was trimmed by 5 bases and V by 1 base; bases with no gene match: 10. The CDR3 coding sequence is TGCGCCAGCAGCCAAGCCCGGACAGGGTGGTCTCACGAGCAGTACTTC. This encodes CASSQARTGWSHEQYF.

The chain recombines TRBV18 with TRBJ1-6; 8 bases map to TRBD1. The germline V gene encodes CDR1 KGHSH and CDR2 LQKENI. The J segment lost 5 bases and the V segment lost 4 bases, leaving 7 bases of the junction unmatched. This CDR3 region has 16 residues. The CDR3 DNA reads as TGTGCCAGCTCACTACGACAGGGGCTTAATAATTCACCCCTCCACTTT. Amino acids: CASSLRQGLNNSPLHF.

The V and J genes are TRBV11-3 and TRBJ2-5; TRBD2 matches 9 bases. The CDR3 length is 16 residues. J gave up 5 bases and V 0 bases, and 7 bases lay outside the gene matches. Per germline, CDR1 SGHNT and CDR2 YENEEA. CDR3 nucleotides: TGTGCCAGCAGCTTAGAGGGTAGCGGGGGTCTGGAGACCCAGTACTTC. It is translated as CASSLEGSGGLETQYF. Based on the CDR3 plus reference TRBV11-3 and TRBJ2-5, the full variable domain is EAGVVQSPRYKIIEKKQPVAFWCNPISGHNTLYWYLQNLGQGPELLIRYENEEAVDDSQLPKDRFSAERLKGVDSTLKIQPAELGDSAVYLCASSLEGSGGLETQYFGPGTRLLVL.

The V call is TRBV10-2, the J call TRBJ1-1, with TRBD1 matching over 8 bases. CDR3 length: 15 residues. Germline loops: CDR1 WSHSY, CDR2 SAAADI. V lost 6 bases, J lost 0 bases, and 6 bases stayed unmatched. In DNA form, the CDR3 reads TGCGCCAGCAGGGACCGGACAGGGATGAACACTGAAGCTTTCTTT. Its protein is CASRDRTGMNTEAFF.

The V call is TRBV5-4, the J call TRBJ1-4, with D possibly matching TRBD1 (5 bases). This CDR3 is 15 amino acids long. V was pared by 0 bases and J by 4 bases, with 10 bases between. From germline, CDR1 is SGHNT and CDR2 YYREEE (reference sequence). The CDR3 spells CASSLAAGNNEKLFF. CDR3 DNA: TGTGCCAGCAGCTTGGCGGCAGGGAATAATGAAAAACTGTTTTTT.

The rearrangement uses TRBV15 and TRBJ2-3; weak D call: TRBD2 (7 bases). Deletions cut 8 bases from V and 7 bases from J, with 19 bases between. The germline CDR1 and CDR2 sequences are LNHNV and YYDKDF (reference sequence). This CDR3 region has 14 residues. The CDR3 DNA reads as TGTGCCACCCGACTCGGTGGGGGGGCAAATACGCAGTATTTT. Translated, it gives CATRLGGGANTQYF.

The chain has TRBV6-6 and TRBJ2-7, with D unresolved. V was pared by 8 bases and J by 2 bases, with 10 bases between. The length of the CDR3 is 12 residues. Germline V lookup: CDR1 MNHNY, CDR2 SVGAGI (reference sequence). In nucleotides, the CDR3 is TGTGCCAGCTCTGGCGGAGCCTACGAGCAGTACTTC. Its protein product is CASSGGAYEQYF.

Only one count was recorded for this clone. This chain joins TRBV5-8 and TRBJ1-4; tentative D call: TRBD1 (6 bases). The CDR3 is 15 residues long. V lost 4 bases, J lost 5 bases, and 15 bases lay in between. CDR1 SGHTS and CDR2 YDEGEE come from the germline V gene. The CDR3 protein is CASSPWTARNEKLFF. In DNA, the CDR3 is TGTGCCAGCAGCCCGTGGACAGCTCGAAATGAAAAACTGTTTTTT. The whole variable domain, filled in from reference TRBV5-8 and TRBJ1-4, reads EAGVTQSPTHLIKTRGQQATLRCSPISGHTSVYWYQQALGLGLQFLLWYDEGEERNRGNFPPRFSGRQFPNYSSELNVNALELEDSALYLCASSPWTARNEKLFFGSGTQLSVL.

This sequence joins TRBV24-1 and TRBJ2-7, with 12 bases identical to TRBD1. The V gene end was trimmed by 3 bases and the J gene end by 3 bases; junction bases not matched to a gene: 17. CDR1 and CDR2 from the germline V gene are KGHDR and SFDVKD. The CDR3 extends over 20 amino acids. The CDR3 DNA reads as TGTGCCACCAGTGATCTTGCATTGTTGATGGGACAGGGGGCTTTCTACGAGCAGTACTTC. Protein sequence: CATSDLALLMGQGAFYEQYF.

CDR3 residues: CASSKVAYGYTF. CDR3 in DNA: TGTGCCAGCAGCAAAGTGGCCTATGGCTACACCTTC. The chain has TRBV21-1 and TRBJ1-2; no check of the table's D call, TRBD1, against the DNA was made. TRBV21-1 has pseudogene status. The CDR3 contains 12 residues.

The V and J genes are TRBV7-2 and TRBJ1-3, with 8 bases that match TRBD1. This CDR3 spans 16 amino acids. V gave up 5 bases and J gave up 0 bases; unmatched junction bases: 6. Germline lookup yields CDR1 SGHTA and CDR2 FQGNSA. CDR3 DNA: TGTGCCAGCAGCACGGGACAGGCACGCTCTGGAAACACCATATATTTT. It yields the protein CASSTGQARSGNTIYF.

This chain connects TRBV28 to TRBJ2-1; TRBD2 matches 9 bases. CDR1 is MDHEN and CDR2 is SYDVKM in the germline V gene. This CDR3 is built from 15 residues. V trimming: 9 bases; J trimming: 1 base; junction bases outside the gene matches: 7. CDR3 nucleotides: TGTGCCAGTCACTCTAGCGGGGCTTCCTACAATGAGCAGTTCTTC. Amino acid sequence: CASHSSGASYNEQFF.

The CDR3 region is CASSTTVAYEQYF. The CDR3 region has the DNA TGTGCCAGCAGCACGACAGTTGCCTACGAGCAGTACTTC. The J gene is TRBJ2-7, the V gene TRBV5-5; a possible D gene is TRBD1 (5 bases). Germline-derived CDR1 and CDR2 are SGHKS and YYEKEE (reference sequence). The germline V and J ends were trimmed by 4 bases and 2 bases, with 10 bases remaining between them. The CDR3 runs 13 residues.

V gene TRBV9 combines with J gene TRBJ1-2; 8 bases are a match to TRBD1. With 2 bases clipped from V and 8 bases from J, the junction kept 2 bases outside the gene matches. The germline V gene encodes CDR1 SGDLS and CDR2 YYNGEE. The CDR3 extends over 12 amino acids. CDR3 coding DNA: TGTGCCAGCAGCGTTGACAGGGGAGGCTACACCTTC. Residues: CASSVDRGGYTF.

The chain recombines TRBV30 with TRBJ2-2, with 9 bases fitting TRBD1. Germline V gene lookup returns CDR1 GTSNPN and CDR2 SVGIG (reference sequence). This CDR3 region has 15 residues. V gave up 3 bases and J gave up 7 bases; unmatched junction bases: 9. The CDR3 loop reads CAWRSGQGTGGELFF. DNA of the CDR3: TGTGCCTGGAGGTCTGGACAGGGGACTGGCGGGGAGCTGTTTTTT. Full variable domain (rest looked up from reference TRBV30 and TRBJ2-2): SQTIHQWPATLVQPVGSPLSLECTVEGTSNPNLYWYRQAAGRGLQLLFYSVGIGQISSEVPQNLSASRPQDRQFILSSKKLLLSDSGFYLCAWRSGQGTGGELFFGEGSRLTVL.

With respect to this clone: Other DNA sequences in this specimen translate into the identical CDR3. The gene calls are TRBV7-8 and TRBJ1-1, with 10 bases identical to TRBD1. The CDR3 extends over 16 amino acids. J gave up 1 base and V 4 bases, and 6 bases lay outside the gene matches. CDR1 SGHVS and CDR2 FQNEAQ come from the germline V gene. In nucleotides, the CDR3 is TGTGCCAGCAGCTCCCGGGACAGGGGTTCGAACACTGAAGCTTTCTTT. It yields the protein CASSSRDRGSNTEAFF. The full variable domain, completed using reference TRBV7-8 and TRBJ1-1, is GAGVSQSPRYKVAKRGQDVALRCDPISGHVSLFWYQQALGQGPEFLTYFQNEAQLDKSGLPSDRFFAERPEGSVSTLKIQRTQQEDSAVYLCASSSRDRGSNTEAFFGQGTRLTVV.

The rearrangement links TRBV5-1 to TRBJ1-1, with D possibly TRBD1 on 5 matching bases. Germline V CDR1 and CDR2: SGHRS, YFSETQ. The germline V and J ends were trimmed by 0 bases and 2 bases, with 8 bases remaining between them. This CDR3 is built from 14 residues. CDR3 nucleotide sequence: TGCGCCAGCAGCTTGGAGGGACTTAACACTGAAGCTTTCTTT. This translates into CASSLEGLNTEAFF. Full variable domain (missing parts from reference TRBV5-1 and TRBJ1-1): KAGVTQTPRYLIKTRGQQVTLSCSPISGHRSVSWYQQTPGQGLQFLFEYFSETQRNKGNFPGRFSGRQFSNSRSEMNVSTLELGDSALYLCASSLEGLNTEAFFGQGTRLTVV.

The V call is TRBV28, the J call TRBJ1-1; D is possibly TRBD1 (6 bases). The V and J ends lost 9 bases and 2 bases respectively, with 10 bases between them. Germline CDR1 and CDR2: MDHEN and SYDVKM. This CDR3 spans 12 amino acids. For the CDR3, the DNA is TGTGCCAGTACAGGGTACAACACTGAAGCTTTCTTT. The encoded protein is CASTGYNTEAFF. Looking up the rest from reference TRBV28 and TRBJ1-1 gives the full variable domain: DVKVTQSSRYLVKRTGEKVFLECVQDMDHENMFWYRQDPGLGLRLIYFSYDVKMKEKGDIPEGYSVSREKKERFSLILESASTNQTSMYLCASTGYNTEAFFGQGTRLTVV.